This is a list of T cell receptor beta chains from one sample in a study of blood T cell repertoires in COVID-19. Libraries were prepared by immunoSEQ multiplex PCR; TCRdb keeps only in-frame clonotypes and omits some of them. The data contain around 130,000 clones, roughly 84% of them singletons. Sample: peripheral blood. The receptors were sampled from a human donor in a cohort sampled during active COVID-19. Each CDR3 is given with its conserved first and last residue. Each record gives: D gene, J gene, V gene, clone size, CDR3 DNA, CDR3 protein. A D gene is named only where the DNA matches it firmly. Size is omitted from some rows. Given values are once, few, many or a class for expanded clones.

>NA|TRBJ1-2|TRBV6-5|NA
TGTGCCACGCTACGTTTAGACAGGCCCAACTATGGCTACACCTTC
CATLRLDRPNYGYTF
>TRBD1|TRBJ2-6|TRBV27|NA
TGTGCCAGCAGAACCACAGGGGGTGGTGGGGCCAACGTCCTGACTTTC
CASRTTGGGGANVLTF
>NA|TRBJ1-2|TRBV5-1|NA
TGCGCCAGCAGCATTGAGGGAGTGGCAAGTGACTATGGCTACACCTTC
CASSIEGVASDYGYTF
>TRBD1|TRBJ1-5|TRBV5-8|NA
TGTGCCAGCAGCTTAGGACAGGGGGTCAATCAGCCCCAGCATTTT
CASSLGQGVNQPQHF
>NA|TRBJ1-2|TRBV7-9|NA
TGTGCCAGCAGCTTACAGGGGCAGGGTAGGGTTCATGGCTACACCTTC
CASSLQGQGRVHGYTF
>NA|TRBJ2-7|TRBV5-5|NA
TGTGCCAGCAGCTTGTGGGCTCCTCAAAGGAACGAGCAGTACTTC
CASSLWAPQRNEQYF
>NA|TRBJ2-2|TRBV6-1|NA
TGTGCCAGCAGTGAGACTCAGGGGCTGGAGCTGTTTTTT
CASSETQGLELFF
>NA|TRBJ1-5|TRBV11-2|NA
TGTGCCAGCAGCAGGGGACTGGGACAGCCCCAGCATTTT
CASSRGLGQPQHF
>TRBD2|TRBJ2-7|TRBV9|once
TGTGCCAGCAGCGTAGTTTCGGGGGGGAATGACGAGCAGTACTTC
CASSVVSGGNDEQYF
>NA|TRBJ2-7|TRBV24-1|NA
TGTGCCACCAGTGCTTCAGGGTCCTACGAGCAGTACTTC
CATSASGSYEQYF
>NA|TRBJ2-7|TRBV5-1|NA
TGCGCCAGCCTCCCCCAAAACCGGGACACGAACTACGAGCAGTACTTC
CASLPQNRDTNYEQYF
>NA|TRBJ2-7|TRBV2|NA
TGTGCCAGCATGTGGGCAGGGGCCGGCTACGAGCAGTACTTC
CASMWAGAGYEQYF
>NA|TRBJ1-6|TRBV6-5|NA
TGTGCCAGCAGTCTACAGGGCAGAGGATCACCCCTCCACTTT
CASSLQGRGSPLHF
>NA|TRBJ2-7|TRBV3-1/TRBV3-2|NA
TGTGCCAGCAGCAAAAGGACACCATCTAACCCCTACGAGCAGTACTTC
CASSKRTPSNPYEQYF
>TRBD2|TRBJ2-1|TRBV6-1|NA
TGTGCCAGCAGTGAAGGGGGAGGGTCCTACAATGAGCAGTTCTTC
CASSEGGGSYNEQFF
>NA|TRBJ2-3|TRBV12-5|NA
TGTGCTAGTGGTTTGGACAAAAGCACAGATACGCAGTATTTT
CASGLDKSTDTQYF
>TRBD1|TRBJ1-5|TRBV2|NA
TGTGCCAGCAGTAAGCCCGGGACAGGGGGTCAGCCCCAGCATTTT
CASSKPGTGGQPQHF
>NA|TRBJ2-1|TRBV7-3|NA
TGTGCCAGCAGCCCGACGGGGGACTCCCACAATGAGCAGTTCTTC
CASSPTGDSHNEQFF
>TRBD1|TRBJ1-5|TRBV18|few
TGTGCCAGCTCGCCACAGGGGAGCAATCAGCCCCAGCATTTT
CASSPQGSNQPQHF
>NA|TRBJ1-4|TRBV19|NA
TGTGCCAGTAGTATAGATGCAGGGTCCTTTACTAATGAAAAACTGTTTTTT
CASSIDAGSFTNEKLFF
>NA|TRBJ1-2|TRBV20-1|NA
TGCAGTGCTAGTCCTAGAGAGAACTATGGCTACACCTTC
CSASPRENYGYTF
>TRBD1|TRBJ2-1|TRBV5-1|NA
TGCGCCAGCAGCCCAAACAGGGGTGATGAGCAGTTCTTC
CASSPNRGDEQFF
>NA|TRBJ2-7|TRBV7-3|NA
TGTGCCAGCACCTATACCTCCTACGAGCAGTACTTC
CASTYTSYEQYF
>NA|TRBJ2-1|TRBV6-6|NA
TGTGCCAGCAACAGGGTGGGAAATGAGCAGTTCTTC
CASNRVGNEQFF